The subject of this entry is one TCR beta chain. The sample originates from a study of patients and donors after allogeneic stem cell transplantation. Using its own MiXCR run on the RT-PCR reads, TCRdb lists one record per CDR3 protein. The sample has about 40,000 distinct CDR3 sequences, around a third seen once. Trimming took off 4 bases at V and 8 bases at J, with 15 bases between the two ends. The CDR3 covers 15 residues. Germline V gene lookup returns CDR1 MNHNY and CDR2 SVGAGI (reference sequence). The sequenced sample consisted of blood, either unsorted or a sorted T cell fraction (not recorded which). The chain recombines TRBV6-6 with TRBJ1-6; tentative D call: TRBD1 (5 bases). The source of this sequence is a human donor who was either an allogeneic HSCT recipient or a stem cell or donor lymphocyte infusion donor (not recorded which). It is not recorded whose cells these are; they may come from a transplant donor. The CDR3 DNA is TGTGCCAGCAGTTTCCACCGGGGCAGTGATTCACCCCTCCACTTT. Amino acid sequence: CASSFHRGSDSPLHF.